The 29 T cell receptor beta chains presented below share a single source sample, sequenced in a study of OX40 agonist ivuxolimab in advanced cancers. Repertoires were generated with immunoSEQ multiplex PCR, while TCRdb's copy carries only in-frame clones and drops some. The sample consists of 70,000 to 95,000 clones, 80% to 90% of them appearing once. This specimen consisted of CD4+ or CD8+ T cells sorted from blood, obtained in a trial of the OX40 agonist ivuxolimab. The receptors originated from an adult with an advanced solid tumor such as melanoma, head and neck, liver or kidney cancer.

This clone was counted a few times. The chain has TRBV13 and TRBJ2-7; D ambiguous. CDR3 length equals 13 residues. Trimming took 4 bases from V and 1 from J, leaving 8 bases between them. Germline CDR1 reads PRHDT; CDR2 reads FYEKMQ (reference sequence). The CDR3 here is CASSSFNSYEQYF. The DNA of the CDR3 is TGTGCCAGCAGCTCCTTCAATTCCTACGAGCAGTACTTC.

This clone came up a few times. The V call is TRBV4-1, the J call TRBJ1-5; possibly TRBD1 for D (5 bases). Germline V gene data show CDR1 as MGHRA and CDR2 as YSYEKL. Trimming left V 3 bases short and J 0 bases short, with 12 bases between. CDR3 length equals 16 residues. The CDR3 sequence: CASSHRRGYSNQPQHF. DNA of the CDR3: TGCGCCAGCAGCCACCGAAGGGGTTATAGCAATCAGCCCCAGCATTTT.

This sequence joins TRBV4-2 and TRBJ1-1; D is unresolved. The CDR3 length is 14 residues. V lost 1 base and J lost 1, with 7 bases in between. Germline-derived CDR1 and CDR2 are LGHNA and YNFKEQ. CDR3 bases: TGTGCCAGCAGCCAAGGTAGGGCGAACACTGAAGCTTTCTTT. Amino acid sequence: CASSQGRANTEAFF.

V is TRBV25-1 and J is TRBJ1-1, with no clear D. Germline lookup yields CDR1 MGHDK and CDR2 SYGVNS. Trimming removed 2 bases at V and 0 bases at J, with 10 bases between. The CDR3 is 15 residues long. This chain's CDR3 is CASSEQGSLNTEAFF. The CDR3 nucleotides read TGTGCCAGCAGTGAACAAGGCTCTCTGAACACTGAAGCTTTCTTT.

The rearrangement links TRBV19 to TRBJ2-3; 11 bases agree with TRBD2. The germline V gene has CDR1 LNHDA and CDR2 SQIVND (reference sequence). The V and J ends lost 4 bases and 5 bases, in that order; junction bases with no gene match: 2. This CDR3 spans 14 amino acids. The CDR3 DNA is TGTGCCAGTAGTACTAGCGGGAGGAAAGATACGCAGTATTTT. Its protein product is CASSTSGRKDTQYF.

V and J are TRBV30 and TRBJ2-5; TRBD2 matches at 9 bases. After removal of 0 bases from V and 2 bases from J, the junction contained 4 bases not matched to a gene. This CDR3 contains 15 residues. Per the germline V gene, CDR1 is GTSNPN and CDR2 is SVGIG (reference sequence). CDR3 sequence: CAWSVLAGGQETQYF. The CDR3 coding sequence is TGTGCCTGGAGTGTACTAGCGGGCGGACAAGAGACCCAGTACTTC. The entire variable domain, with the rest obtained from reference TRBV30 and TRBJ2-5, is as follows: SQTIHQWPATLVQPVGSPLSLECTVEGTSNPNLYWYRQAAGRGLQLLFYSVGIGQISSEVPQNLSASRPQDRQFILSSKKLLLSDSGFYLCAWSVLAGGQETQYFGPGTRLLVL.

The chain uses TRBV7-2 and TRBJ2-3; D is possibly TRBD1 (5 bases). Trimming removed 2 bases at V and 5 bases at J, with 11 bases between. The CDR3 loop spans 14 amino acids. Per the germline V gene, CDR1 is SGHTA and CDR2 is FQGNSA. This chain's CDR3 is CASSLSPGLDTQYF. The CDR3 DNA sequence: TGTGCCAGCAGCTTAAGCCCAGGGTTAGATACGCAGTATTTT.

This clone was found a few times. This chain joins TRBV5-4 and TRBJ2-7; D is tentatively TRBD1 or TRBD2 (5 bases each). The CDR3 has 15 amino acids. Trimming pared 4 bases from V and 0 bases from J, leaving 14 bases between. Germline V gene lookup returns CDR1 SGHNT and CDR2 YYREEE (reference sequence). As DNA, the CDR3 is TGTGCCAGCAGCACGGGACCGGCGGCCTCCTACGAGCAGTACTTC. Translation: CASSTGPAASYEQYF.

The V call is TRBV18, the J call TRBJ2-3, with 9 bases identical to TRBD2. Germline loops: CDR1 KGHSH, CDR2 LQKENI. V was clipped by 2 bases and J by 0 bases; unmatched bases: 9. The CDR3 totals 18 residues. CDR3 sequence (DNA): TGTGCCAGCTCACCAGGGCTAGCGGGACAAACTAGCACAGATACGCAGTATTTT. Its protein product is CASSPGLAGQTSTDTQYF.

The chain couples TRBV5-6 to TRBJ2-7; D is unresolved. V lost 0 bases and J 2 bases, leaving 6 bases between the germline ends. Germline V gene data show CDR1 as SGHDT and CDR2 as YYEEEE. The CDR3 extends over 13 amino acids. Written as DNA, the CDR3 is TGTGCCAGCAGCTTGGAGGAGCCCTACGAGCAGTACTTC. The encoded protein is CASSLEEPYEQYF.

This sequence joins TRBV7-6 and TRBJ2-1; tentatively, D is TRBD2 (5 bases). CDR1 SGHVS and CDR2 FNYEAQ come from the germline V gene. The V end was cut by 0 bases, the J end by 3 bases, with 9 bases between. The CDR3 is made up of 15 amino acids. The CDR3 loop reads CASSLAGNFYNEQFF. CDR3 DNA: TGTGCCAGCAGCTTAGCCGGGAACTTCTACAATGAGCAGTTCTTC.

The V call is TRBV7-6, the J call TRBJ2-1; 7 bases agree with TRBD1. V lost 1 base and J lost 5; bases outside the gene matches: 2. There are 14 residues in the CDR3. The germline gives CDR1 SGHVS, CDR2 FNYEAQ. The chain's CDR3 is CASSLVQGNNEQFF. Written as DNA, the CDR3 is TGTGCCAGCAGCTTAGTACAGGGGAACAATGAGCAGTTCTTC. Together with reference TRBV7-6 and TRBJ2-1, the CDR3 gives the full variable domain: GAGVSQSPRYKVTKRGQDVALRCDPISGHVSLYWYRQALGQGPEFLTYFNYEAQQDKSGLPNDRFSAERPEGSISTLTIQRTEQRDSAMYRCASSLVQGNNEQFFGPGTRLTVL.

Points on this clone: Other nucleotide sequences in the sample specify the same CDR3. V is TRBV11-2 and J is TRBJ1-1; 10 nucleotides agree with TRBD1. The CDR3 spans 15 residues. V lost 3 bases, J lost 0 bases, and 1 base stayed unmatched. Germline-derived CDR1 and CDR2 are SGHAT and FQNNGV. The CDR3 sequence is CASSFGTGVNTEAFF. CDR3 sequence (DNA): TGTGCCAGCAGCTTTGGGACAGGGGTGAACACTGAAGCTTTCTTT.

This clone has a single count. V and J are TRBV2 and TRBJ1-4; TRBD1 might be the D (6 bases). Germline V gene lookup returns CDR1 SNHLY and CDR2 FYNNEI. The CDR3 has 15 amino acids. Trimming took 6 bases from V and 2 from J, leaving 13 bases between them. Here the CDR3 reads CASSRQARTNEKLFF. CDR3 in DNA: TGTGCCAGCAGCCGACAGGCGCGGACTAATGAAAAACTGTTTTTT.

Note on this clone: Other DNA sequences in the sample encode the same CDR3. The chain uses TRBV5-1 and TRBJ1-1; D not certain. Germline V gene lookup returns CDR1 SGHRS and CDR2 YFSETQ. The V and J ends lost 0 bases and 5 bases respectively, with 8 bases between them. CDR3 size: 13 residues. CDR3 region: CASSLDGYTEAFF. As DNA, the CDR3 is TGCGCCAGCAGCTTGGATGGGTATACTGAAGCTTTCTTT.

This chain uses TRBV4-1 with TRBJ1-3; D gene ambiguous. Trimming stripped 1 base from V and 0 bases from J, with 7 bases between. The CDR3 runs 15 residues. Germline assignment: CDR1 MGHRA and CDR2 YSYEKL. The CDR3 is CASSQARASGNTIYF. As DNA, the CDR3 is TGCGCCAGCAGCCAAGCGAGGGCCTCTGGAAACACCATATATTTT.

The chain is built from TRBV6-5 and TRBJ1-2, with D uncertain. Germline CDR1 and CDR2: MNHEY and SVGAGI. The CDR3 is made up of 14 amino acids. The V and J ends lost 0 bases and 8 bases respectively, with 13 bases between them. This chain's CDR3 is CASSYSWAGGGYTF. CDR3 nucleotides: TGTGCCAGCAGTTACTCGTGGGCCGGCGGGGGCTACACCTTC.

The CDR3 bases are TGTGCCAGCAGCTTATGGGCGGGGGGGCCCAACGAGCAGTACTTC. It codes for CASSLWAGGPNEQYF. V is TRBV7-2 and J is TRBJ2-7; 9 bases align to TRBD2. Trimming cost V 2 bases and J 5 bases; bases outside gene matches: 7. Germline values: CDR1 SGHTA, CDR2 FQGNSA. CDR3 length: 15 residues.

The CDR3: CASSLSSDRGQGKLFF. CDR3 nucleotide sequence: TGTGCCAGCAGCCTCTCCTCCGACAGGGGGCAAGGAAAACTGTTTTTT. The chain recombines TRBV7-2 with TRBJ1-4, with TRBD1 matching 10 bases. The CDR3 length is 16 residues. The V and J ends lost 5 bases and 10 bases, in that order; junction bases with no gene match: 13. Germline loops: CDR1 SGHTA, CDR2 FQGNSA.

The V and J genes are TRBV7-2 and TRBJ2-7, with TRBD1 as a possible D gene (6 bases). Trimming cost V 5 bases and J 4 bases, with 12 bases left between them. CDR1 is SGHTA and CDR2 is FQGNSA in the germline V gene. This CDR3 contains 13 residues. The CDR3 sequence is CASSRSDSYEQYF. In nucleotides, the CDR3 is TGTGCCAGCAGCCGATCGGACAGTTACGAGCAGTACTTC. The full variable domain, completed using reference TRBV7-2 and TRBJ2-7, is GAGVSQSPSNKVTEKGKDVELRCDPISGHTALYWYRQSLGQGLEFLIYFQGNSAPDKSGLPSDRFSAERTGGSVSTLTIQRTQQEDSAVYLCASSRSDSYEQYFGPGTRLTVT.

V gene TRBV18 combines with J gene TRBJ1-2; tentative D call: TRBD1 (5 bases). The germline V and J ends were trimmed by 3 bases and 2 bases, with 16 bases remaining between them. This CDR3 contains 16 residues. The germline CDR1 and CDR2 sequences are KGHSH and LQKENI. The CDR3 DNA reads TGTGCCAGCTCACCCCGTTGGGGGGAAGAAAACTATGGCTACACCTTC. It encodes CASSPRWGEENYGYTF.

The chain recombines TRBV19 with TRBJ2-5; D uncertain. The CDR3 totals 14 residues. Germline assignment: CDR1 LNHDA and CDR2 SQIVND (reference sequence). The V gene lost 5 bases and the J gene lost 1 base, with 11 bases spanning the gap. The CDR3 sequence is CASSVGRAQETQYF. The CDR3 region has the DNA TGTGCCAGTAGTGTCGGACGGGCCCAAGAGACCCAGTACTTC.

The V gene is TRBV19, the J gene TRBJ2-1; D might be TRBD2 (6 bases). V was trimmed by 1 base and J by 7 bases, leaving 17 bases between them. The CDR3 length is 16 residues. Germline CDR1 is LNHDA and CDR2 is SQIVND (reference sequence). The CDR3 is CASSIGTRGIGNEQFF. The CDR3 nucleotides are TGTGCCAGTAGTATAGGCACGCGGGGTATAGGGAATGAGCAGTTCTTC. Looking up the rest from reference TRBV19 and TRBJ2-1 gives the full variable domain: DGGITQSPKYLFRKEGQNVTLSCEQNLNHDAMYWYRQDPGQGLRLIYYSQIVNDFQKGDIAEGYSVSREKKESFPLTVTSAQKNPTAFYLCASSIGTRGIGNEQFFGPGTRLTVL.

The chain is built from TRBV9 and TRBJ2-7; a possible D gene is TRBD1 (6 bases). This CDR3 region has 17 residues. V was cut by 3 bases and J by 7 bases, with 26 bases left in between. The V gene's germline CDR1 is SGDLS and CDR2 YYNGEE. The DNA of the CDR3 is TGTGCCAGCAGCGCAGGGTCCCGGGCCTCAACAGGGCGTGAGCAGTACTTC. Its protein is CASSAGSRASTGREQYF.

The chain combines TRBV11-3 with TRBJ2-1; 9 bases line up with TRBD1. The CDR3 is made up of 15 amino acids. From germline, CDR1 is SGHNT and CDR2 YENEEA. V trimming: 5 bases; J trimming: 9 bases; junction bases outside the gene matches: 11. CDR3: CASSAAGTGSGEQFF. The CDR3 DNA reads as TGTGCCAGCAGCGCCGCCGGGACAGGGTCGGGTGAGCAGTTCTTC. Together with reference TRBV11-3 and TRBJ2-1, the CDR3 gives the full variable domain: EAGVVQSPRYKIIEKKQPVAFWCNPISGHNTLYWYLQNLGQGPELLIRYENEEAVDDSQLPKDRFSAERLKGVDSTLKIQPAELGDSAVYLCASSAAGTGSGEQFFGPGTRLTVL.

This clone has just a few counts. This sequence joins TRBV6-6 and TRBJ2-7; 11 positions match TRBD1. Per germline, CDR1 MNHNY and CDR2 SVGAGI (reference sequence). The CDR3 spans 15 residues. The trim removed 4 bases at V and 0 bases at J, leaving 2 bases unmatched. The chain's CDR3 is CASSSGTGGSYEQYF. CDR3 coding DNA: TGTGCCAGCAGTTCCGGGACAGGGGGCTCCTACGAGCAGTACTTC.

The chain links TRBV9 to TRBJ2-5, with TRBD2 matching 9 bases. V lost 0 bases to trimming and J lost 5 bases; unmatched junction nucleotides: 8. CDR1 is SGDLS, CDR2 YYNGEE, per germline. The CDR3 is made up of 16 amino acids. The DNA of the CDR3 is TGTGCCAGCAGCGTAGGGAGCGGGGGGCCGGCGGAGACCCAGTACTTC. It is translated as CASSVGSGGPAETQYF.

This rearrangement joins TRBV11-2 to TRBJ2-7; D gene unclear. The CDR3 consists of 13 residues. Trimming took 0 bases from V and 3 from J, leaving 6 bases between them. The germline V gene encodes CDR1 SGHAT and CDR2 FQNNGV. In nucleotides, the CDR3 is TGTGCCAGCAGCTTAGAAAGGGTCTACGAGCAGTACTTC. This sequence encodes CASSLERVYEQYF.

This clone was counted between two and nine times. In DNA form, the CDR3 reads TGTGCCAGCAGCTTGAGGATTTCCACCTCACCCCTCCACTTT. It specifies CASSLRISTSPLHF. V gene TRBV5-6 combines with J gene TRBJ1-6; D is uncertain. Trimming removed 1 base from V and 10 bases from J, with 12 bases in between. CDR1 and CDR2 from the germline V gene are SGHDT and YYEEEE. The CDR3 has 14 amino acids.